These 25 T cell receptor beta chains originate from one sample sequenced in a study of prognosis after radiotherapy for stage I lung cancer. Multiplex PCR, run in two rounds, amplified TCR beta CDR3 from genomic DNA. First-round PCR amplification was performed with primers specific to each TRBV and TRBJ gene. TCRdb reprocessed the multiplex PCR reads via MiXCR and lists one record per CDR3 protein. The sample has approximately 41,000 distinct CDR3 sequences, roughly a quarter seen once. Material: PBMCs, obtained before or after stereotactic body radiation therapy (not recorded which). The receptors come from a donor over 45 with non-small cell lung cancer.

Details on this clonotype: At one boundary the junction diverges from the germline segment, which might be a read error. This chain connects TRBV18 to TRBJ1-3; 10 nucleotides align to TRBD1. The V gene's germline CDR1 is KGHSH and CDR2 LQKENI. The length of the CDR3 is 15 residues. For the CDR3, the DNA is TGTGCCGGCTCACCGGGACAGGGGTCTGGAAACACCATATATTTT. Translation gives CAGSPGQGSGNTIYF. Looking up the rest from reference TRBV18 and TRBJ1-3 gives the full variable domain: NAGVMQNPRHLVRRRGQEARLRCSPMKGHSHVYWYRQLPEEGLKFMVYLQKENIIDESGMPKERFSAEFPKEGPSILRIQQVVRGDSAAYFCAGSPGQGSGNTIYFGEGSWLTVV.

As to this clonotype: A far larger clone is just one base off, so this is likely a read error. V and J are TRBV6-4 and TRBJ2-7; 8 bases line up with TRBD1. The CDR3 runs to 15 residues. In germline, CDR1 is MRHNA, CDR2 SNTAGT. The CDR3 DNA reads as TGTGCCAGCAACATACCCAGGGGGCTCTCCTACGATCAGTACTTC. Its protein product is CASNIPRGLSYDQYF.

About this clonotype itself: Since a much larger clone is just one base distant, this may be a read error. The CDR3 spells CSISAGGNTGELFF. For the CDR3, the DNA is TGTTCCATCAGTGCCGGGGGTAACACCGGGGAGCTGTTTTTT. The chain has TRBV10-3 and TRBJ2-2, with D possibly TRBD2 on 6 matching bases. Germline values: CDR1 ENHRY, CDR2 SYGVKD. This CDR3 contains 14 residues.

Ten or more counts support this clonotype. The CDR3 here is CASSPQGRESYEQYF. The CDR3 DNA reads TGTGCCAGCAGTCCTCAAGGGCGGGAGAGCTACGAGCAGTACTTC. This rearrangement joins TRBV28 to TRBJ2-7; the match to TRBD2 covers 7 bases. With 5 bases clipped from V and 3 bases from J, the junction kept 10 bases outside the gene matches. Looked up from germline, CDR1 is MDHEN and CDR2 is SYDVKM. The CDR3 runs 15 residues.

This clonotype came up many times. V usage is TRBV11-1 and J usage is TRBJ2-2; no firm D call. The CDR3 contains 13 residues. V was cut by 1 base and J by 4 bases, with 4 bases left in between. Germline V lookup: CDR1 SGHAT, CDR2 FQDESV (reference sequence). DNA for the CDR3: TGTGCCAGCAGCTTAGAGGTCACCGGGGAGCTGTTTTTT. Its protein is CASSLEVTGELFF.

By sample share, this clonotype is medium-sized (0.01 to 0.1%). The rearrangement links TRBV6-2 or TRBV6-3 to TRBJ2-1; 8 nucleotides match TRBD2. Germline CDR1 is MNHEY and CDR2 is SVGEGT. Losses at the gene ends were 4 bases for V and 3 bases for J; bases not matched to a gene: 5. This CDR3 has 15 residues. CDR3 sequence: CASSSAGDGYNEQFF. The CDR3 nucleotides are TGTGCCAGCAGTTCAGCGGGAGACGGCTACAATGAGCAGTTCTTC.

This clonotype was observed at least ten times. The rearrangement joins TRBV27 to TRBJ2-7; D uncertain. The length of the CDR3 is 15 residues. V gave up 3 bases and J gave up 5 bases, with 17 bases separating them. Germline V gives CDR1 MNHEY, CDR2 SMNVEV (reference sequence). The CDR3 spells CASSFGAGLVNEQYF. CDR3 in DNA: TGTGCCAGCAGTTTCGGAGCTGGGTTGGTGAACGAGCAGTACTTC.

This clonotype occurred many times. Mismatch with germline at one junction end may stem from a read error. V usage is TRBV2 and J usage is TRBJ1-5, with 7 bases fitting TRBD1. This CDR3 spans 14 amino acids. CDR1 and CDR2 (germline): SNHLY, FYNNEI. The CDR3 reads CASREGGAGQPQHF. CDR3 bases: TGTGCCAGCAGGGAAGGGGGCGCAGGGCAGCCCCAGCATTTT.

On this clonotype itself: With a much larger clone just one base away, this may be a read error. This chain joins TRBV6-1 and TRBJ1-1, with TRBD1 matching over 8 bases. The trim removed 7 bases at V and 4 bases at J, leaving 8 bases unmatched. Germline V gives CDR1 MNHNS, CDR2 SASEGT. The CDR3 is 14 amino acids. CDR3 in DNA: TGTGCCAGCATTACACAGGGGGGAGTCACTGAAGCTTTCTTT. Translation gives CASITQGGVTEAFF.

This clonotype has at least ten counts. This chain joins TRBV6-2 or TRBV6-3 and TRBJ2-7; tentative D call: TRBD1 (6 bases). The V gene lost 2 bases and the J gene lost 3 bases, with 14 bases spanning the gap. Germline V gene sequence: CDR1 MNHEY, CDR2 SVGEGT. There are 15 residues in the CDR3. The CDR3 region has the DNA TGTGCCAGCAGTTACCCCCAGGGGAGTTACTACGAGCAGTACTTC. This translates into CASSYPQGSYYEQYF.

This clonotype has ten or more counts. The chain is built from TRBV28 and TRBJ1-2, with D unclear. Germline CDR1 is MDHEN and CDR2 is SYDVKM. CDR3 size: 14 residues. V gave up 5 bases and J gave up 8 bases, with 18 bases separating them. The CDR3 DNA reads as TGTGCCAGCAGTCTAAAACTTAACCGGGGAGGCTACACCTTC. It translates to CASSLKLNRGGYTF.

This clonotype was picked up many times. The chain recombines TRBV5-1 with TRBJ2-1; TRBD1 is a possible D gene (5 bases). V lost 6 bases to trimming and J lost 10 bases, with 11 bases between them. Germline CDR1 reads SGHRS; CDR2 reads YFSETQ. This CDR3 is 11 amino acids long. The CDR3 nucleotides are TGCGCCAGCACCAGGGCTAGGGAGCAGTTCTTC. Protein sequence: CASTRAREQFF. Complete variable domain (other parts from reference TRBV5-1 and TRBJ2-1): KAGVTQTPRYLIKTRGQQVTLSCSPISGHRSVSWYQQTPGQGLQFLFEYFSETQRNKGNFPGRFSGRQFSNSRSEMNVSTLELGDSALYLCASTRAREQFFGPGTRLTVL.

About this clonotype: This could be a read error, since a much larger clone is one nucleotide away. The J gene is TRBJ2-1, the V gene TRBV7-2, with D perhaps matching TRBD1 (5 bases). Germline lookup yields CDR1 SGHTA and CDR2 FQGNSA. The CDR3 extends over 15 amino acids. The CDR3: CATDPWQGTYSEQFF. CDR3 nucleotides: TGTGCCACCGATCCTTGGCAGGGAACTTACAGTGAGCAGTTCTTC.

This clonotype was detected ten times or more. J is TRBJ2-1 and V is TRBV12-3 or TRBV12-4; D unresolved. The CDR3 spans 13 residues. V gave up 4 bases and J gave up 5 bases, with 9 bases separating them. The CDR3 spells CASSSRQDNEQFF. The CDR3 nucleotides are TGTGCCAGCAGTTCCCGACAAGACAATGAGCAGTTCTTC.

This clonotype came up many times. J is TRBJ1-5 and V is TRBV29-1; TRBD1 agrees at 8 bases. Germline V CDR1 and CDR2: SQVTM, ANQGSEA. The junction had 7 bases not matched to a gene; V was cut back by 5 bases and J by 7 bases. The CDR3 is 13 amino acids. CDR3 amino acids: CSVQQGEGQPQHF. CDR3 bases: TGCAGCGTTCAACAGGGGGAAGGACAGCCCCAGCATTTT. Variable domain in full (rest from reference TRBV29-1 and TRBJ1-5): SAVISQKPSRDICQRGTSLTIQCQVDSQVTMMFWYRQQPGQSLTLIATANQGSEATYESGFVIDKFPISRPNLTFSTLTVSNMSPEDSSIYLCSVQQGEGQPQHFGDGTRLSIL.

In its sample, this clonotype was seen many times. V is TRBV4-1 and J is TRBJ2-1, with 10 bases lining up with TRBD1. Trimming at V came to 5 bases and at J to 8 bases, leaving 18 bases not matched to a gene. The CDR3 extends over 18 amino acids. Germline loops: CDR1 MGHRA, CDR2 YSYEKL. The CDR3 sequence: CASSFRKLGQGVRDEQFF. The CDR3 nucleotides are TGCGCCAGCAGCTTTAGAAAATTAGGACAGGGGGTAAGGGATGAGCAGTTCTTC.

As regards this clonotype: Mismatch with germline at one junction end may stem from a read error. The gene calls are TRBV5-1 and TRBJ2-6; a possible D gene is TRBD1 (5 bases). The CDR3 length is 16 residues. Germline loops: CDR1 SGHRS, CDR2 YFSETQ. The CDR3 DNA is TGCGCCAGCAGCTTGTTCGGATACTCTGGGGCCAACGTCCCGAATTTC. Protein sequence: CASSLFGYSGANVPNF.

At least ten counts were recorded for this clonotype. The rearrangement uses TRBV5-4 and TRBJ2-7, with D perhaps TRBD2 (6 bases). The V and J ends lost 2 bases and 2 bases respectively, with 11 bases between them. Germline CDR1 reads SGHNT; CDR2 reads YYREEE (reference sequence). The CDR3 covers 14 residues. The DNA of the CDR3 is TGTGCCAGCAGCTTACGGGAGCTCCCCTACGAGCAGTACTTC. It specifies CASSLRELPYEQYF. The variable domain in full, with the rest retrieved from reference TRBV5-4 and TRBJ2-7, is ETGVTQSPTHLIKTRGQQVTLRCSSQSGHNTVSWYQQALGQGPQFIFQYYREEENGRGNFPPRFSGLQFPNYSSELNVNALELDDSALYLCASSLRELPYEQYFGPGTRLTVT.

This clonotype has ten or more counts. The V call is TRBV20-1, the J call TRBJ2-7; D may be TRBD1 (6 bases). V was trimmed by 5 bases and J by 6 bases, leaving 32 bases between them. The CDR3 loop spans 18 amino acids. CDR1 and CDR2 from the germline V gene are DFQATT and SNEGSKA (reference sequence). CDR3 amino acids: CSAERGGSDAVLGIEQYF. The CDR3 bases are TGCAGTGCTGAGAGAGGGGGTTCGGACGCCGTCCTGGGGATCGAGCAGTACTTC.

This clonotype occurred many times. The chain recombines TRBV3-1 with TRBJ1-5, with D possibly being TRBD1 (5 bases). The germline gives CDR1 LGHDT, CDR2 YNNKEL (reference sequence). This CDR3 is built from 13 residues. V gave up 4 bases and J gave up 3 bases, with 7 bases separating them. The CDR3 sequence is CASSRGYNQPQHF. The CDR3 DNA reads TGTGCCAGCAGCCGGGGGTACAATCAGCCCCAGCATTTT.

This clonotype was counted at least ten times. This chain joins TRBV4-1 and TRBJ2-5, with TRBD1 as a possible D gene (5 bases). V was cut by 4 bases and J by 1 base, with 10 bases left in between. This CDR3 contains 14 residues. Germline V CDR1 and CDR2: MGHRA, YSYEKL. The CDR3 protein is CASSPQGAQETQYF. Here the CDR3 DNA reads TGCGCCAGCAGCCCCCAGGGCGCCCAAGAGACCCAGTACTTC.

Worth noting for this clonotype: A far larger clone is one base from this, pointing to a likely read error. The DNA of the CDR3 is TGTGCCAGCAGCTTAGTGTTCCGACAGGGGTACTATGGCTACACCTTC. Translation gives CASSLVFRQGYYGYTF. This chain links TRBV7-9 with TRBJ1-2, with 8 bases fitting TRBD1. Per germline, CDR1 SEHNR and CDR2 FQNEAQ (reference sequence). The ends lost 1 base at V and 3 bases at J; junction bases unmatched: 7. The CDR3 covers 16 residues.

This clonotype was recorded at least ten times. This chain connects TRBV2 to TRBJ2-2, with 10 nucleotides matching TRBD2. The CDR3 length is 17 residues. Looked up from germline, CDR1 is SNHLY and CDR2 is FYNNEI. V dropped 2 bases and J dropped 3; count of bases not matched to a gene: 6. In nucleotides, the CDR3 is TGTGCCAGCAGTGAATGGACTAGCGGAAAATACACCGGGGAGCTGTTTTTT. Translation gives CASSEWTSGKYTGELFF. Full variable domain (rest looked up from reference TRBV2 and TRBJ2-2): EPEVTQTPSHQVTQMGQEVILRCVPISNHLYFYWYRQILGQKVEFLVSFYNNEISEKSEIFDDQFSVERPDGSNFTLKIRSTKLEDSAMYFCASSEWTSGKYTGELFFGEGSRLTVL.

This clonotype was recorded many times. The genes are TRBV19 and TRBJ2-7, with 9 positions matching TRBD2. V lost 4 bases to trimming and J lost 2 bases; unmatched junction nucleotides: 3. The CDR3 is 14 residues long. Germline V CDR1 and CDR2: LNHDA, SQIVND (reference sequence). The CDR3: CASSTTSGPYEQYF. The CDR3 DNA reads as TGTGCCAGTAGTACGACTAGCGGTCCCTACGAGCAGTACTTC.

Ten or more counts support this clonotype. In nucleotides, the CDR3 is TGCAGCGTTGAGGGACAGGGGGGTAATGAGCAGTTCTTC. This encodes CSVEGQGGNEQFF. The V call is TRBV29-1, the J call TRBJ2-1; 11 bases map to TRBD1. CDR3 size: 13 residues. CDR1 and CDR2 from the germline V gene are SQVTM and ANQGSEA. With V trimmed by 3 bases and J by 7 bases, 2 bases remained unmatched.